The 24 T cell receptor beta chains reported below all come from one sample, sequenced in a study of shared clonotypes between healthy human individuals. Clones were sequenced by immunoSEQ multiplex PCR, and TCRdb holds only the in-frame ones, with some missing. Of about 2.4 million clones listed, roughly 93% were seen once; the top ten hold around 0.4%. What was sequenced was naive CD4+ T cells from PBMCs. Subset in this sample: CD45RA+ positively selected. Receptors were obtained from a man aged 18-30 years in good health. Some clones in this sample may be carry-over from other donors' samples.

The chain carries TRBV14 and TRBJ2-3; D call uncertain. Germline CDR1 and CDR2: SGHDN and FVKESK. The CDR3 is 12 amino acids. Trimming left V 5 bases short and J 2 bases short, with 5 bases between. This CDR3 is CASSRDTDTQYF. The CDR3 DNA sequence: TGTGCCAGCAGCAGAGACACAGATACGCAGTATTTT.

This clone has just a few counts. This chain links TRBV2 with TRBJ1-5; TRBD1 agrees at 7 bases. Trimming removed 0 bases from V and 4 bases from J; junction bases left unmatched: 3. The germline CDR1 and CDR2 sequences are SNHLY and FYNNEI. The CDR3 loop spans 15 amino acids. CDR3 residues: CASSEAFRGNQPQHF. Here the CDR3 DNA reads TGTGCCAGCAGTGAAGCCTTCAGGGGGAATCAGCCCCAGCATTTT. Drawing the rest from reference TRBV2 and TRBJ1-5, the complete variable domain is EPEVTQTPSHQVTQMGQEVILRCVPISNHLYFYWYRQILGQKVEFLVSFYNNEISEKSEIFDDQFSVERPDGSNFTLKIRSTKLEDSAMYFCASSEAFRGNQPQHFGDGTRLSIL.

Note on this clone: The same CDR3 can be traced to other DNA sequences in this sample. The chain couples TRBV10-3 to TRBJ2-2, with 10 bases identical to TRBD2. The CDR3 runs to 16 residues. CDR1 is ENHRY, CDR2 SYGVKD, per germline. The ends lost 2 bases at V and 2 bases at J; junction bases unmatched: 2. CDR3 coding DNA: TGTGCCATCAGTGAGCGACTAGCGGGCAACACCGGGGAGCTGTTTTTT. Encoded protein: CAISERLAGNTGELFF.

The CDR3 nucleotides are TGTGCCAGCAGCTTACCCCGCCTAGGTTCCCTCCACTTT. As protein: CASSLPRLGSLHF. The chain is built from TRBV7-9 and TRBJ1-6; D gene ambiguous. Trimming pared 2 bases from V and 14 bases from J, leaving 13 bases between. This CDR3 is 13 amino acids long. Germline V CDR1 and CDR2: SEHNR, FQNEAQ (reference sequence).

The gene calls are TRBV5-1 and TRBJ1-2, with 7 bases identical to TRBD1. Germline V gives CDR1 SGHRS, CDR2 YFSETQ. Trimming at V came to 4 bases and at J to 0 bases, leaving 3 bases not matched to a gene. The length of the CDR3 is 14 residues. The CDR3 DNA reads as TGCGCCAGCAGCGACGGGACAGCTAACTATGGCTACACCTTC. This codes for CASSDGTANYGYTF.

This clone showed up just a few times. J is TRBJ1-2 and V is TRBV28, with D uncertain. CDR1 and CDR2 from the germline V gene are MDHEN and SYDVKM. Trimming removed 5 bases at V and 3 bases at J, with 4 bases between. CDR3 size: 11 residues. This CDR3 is CASSIYYGYTF. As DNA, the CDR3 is TGTGCCAGCAGTATCTACTATGGCTACACCTTC.

CDR3 sequence (DNA): TGCGCCAGCAGCCTGAACGGCGGAATAAATGAGCAGTTCTTC. Its translation is CASSLNGGINEQFF. The rearrangement links TRBV4-3 to TRBJ2-1; D is uncertain. Per the germline V gene, CDR1 is LGHNA and CDR2 is YSLEER. This CDR3 has 14 residues. V was cut by 4 bases and J by 7 bases, with 14 bases left in between.

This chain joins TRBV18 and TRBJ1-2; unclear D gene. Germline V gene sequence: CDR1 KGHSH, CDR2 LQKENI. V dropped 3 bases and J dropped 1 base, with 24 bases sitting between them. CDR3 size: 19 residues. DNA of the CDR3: TGTGCCAGCTCACCCTTATCCTCGGGCAGACCGACGATTAACTATGGCTACACCTTC. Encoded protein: CASSPLSSGRPTINYGYTF.

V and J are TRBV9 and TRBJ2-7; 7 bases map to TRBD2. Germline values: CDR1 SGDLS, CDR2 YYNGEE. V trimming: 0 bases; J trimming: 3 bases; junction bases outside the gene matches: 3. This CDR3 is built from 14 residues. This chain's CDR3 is CASSVASGVYEQYF. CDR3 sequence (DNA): TGTGCCAGCAGCGTAGCAAGCGGGGTCTACGAGCAGTACTTC.

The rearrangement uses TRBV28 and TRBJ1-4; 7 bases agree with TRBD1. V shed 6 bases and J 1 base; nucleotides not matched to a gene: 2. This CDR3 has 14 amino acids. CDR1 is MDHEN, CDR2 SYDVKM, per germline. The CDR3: CASSPGGTNEKLFF. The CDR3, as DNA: TGTGCCAGCAGCCCAGGGGGAACTAATGAAAAACTGTTTTTT.

The CDR3 protein is CATSRRDGMNTEAFF. In nucleotides, the CDR3 is TGTGCCACCAGCAGAAGGGACGGGATGAACACTGAAGCTTTCTTT. The chain links TRBV15 to TRBJ1-1, with D tentatively TRBD1 (5 bases). CDR3 size: 15 residues. The V and J ends lost 2 bases and 0 bases respectively, with 10 bases between them. Germline V CDR1 and CDR2: LNHNV, YYDKDF (reference sequence). Variable domain in full (rest from reference TRBV15 and TRBJ1-1): DAMVIQNPRYQVTQFGKPVTLSCSQTLNHNVMYWYQQKSSQAPKLLFHYYDKDFNNEADTPDNFQSRRPNTSFCFLDIRSPGLGDTAMYLCATSRRDGMNTEAFFGQGTRLTVV.

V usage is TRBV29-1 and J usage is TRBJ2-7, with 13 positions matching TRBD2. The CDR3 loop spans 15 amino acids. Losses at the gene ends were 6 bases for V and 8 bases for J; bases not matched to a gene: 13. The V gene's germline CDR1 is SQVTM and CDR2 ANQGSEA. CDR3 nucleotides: TGCAGCGTCGTCGGACTAGCGGGAGTATCGAGCAAGCAGTACTTC. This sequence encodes CSVVGLAGVSSKQYF.

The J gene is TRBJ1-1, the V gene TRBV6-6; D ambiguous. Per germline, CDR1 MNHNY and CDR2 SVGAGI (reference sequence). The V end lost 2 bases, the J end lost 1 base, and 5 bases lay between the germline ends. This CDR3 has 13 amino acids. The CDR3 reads CASSYDGNTEAFF. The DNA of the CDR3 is TGTGCCAGCAGTTACGACGGGAACACTGAAGCTTTCTTT.

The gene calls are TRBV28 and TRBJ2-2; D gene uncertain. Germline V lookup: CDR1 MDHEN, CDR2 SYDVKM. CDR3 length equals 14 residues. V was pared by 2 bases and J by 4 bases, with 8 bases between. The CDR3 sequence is CASSLEDVTGELFF. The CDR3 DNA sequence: TGTGCCAGCAGTTTAGAGGACGTCACCGGGGAGCTGTTTTTT.

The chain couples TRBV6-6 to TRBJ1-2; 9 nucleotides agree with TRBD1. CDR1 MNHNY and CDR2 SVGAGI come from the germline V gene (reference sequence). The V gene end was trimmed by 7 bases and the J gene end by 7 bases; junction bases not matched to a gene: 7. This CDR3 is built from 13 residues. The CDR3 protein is CASTRGQGVGYTF. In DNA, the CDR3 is TGTGCCAGCACTCGGGGACAGGGCGTTGGCTACACCTTC.

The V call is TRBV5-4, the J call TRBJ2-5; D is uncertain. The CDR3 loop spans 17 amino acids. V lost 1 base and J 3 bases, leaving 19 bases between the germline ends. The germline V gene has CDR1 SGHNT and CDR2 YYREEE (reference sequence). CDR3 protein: CASSLYSWNPSEETQYF. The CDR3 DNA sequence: TGTGCCAGCAGCTTGTACAGCTGGAACCCAAGTGAAGAGACCCAGTACTTC.

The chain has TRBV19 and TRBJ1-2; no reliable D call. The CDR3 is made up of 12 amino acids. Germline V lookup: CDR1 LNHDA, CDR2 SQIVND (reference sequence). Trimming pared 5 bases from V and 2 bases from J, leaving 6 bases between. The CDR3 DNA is TGTGCCAGTAGTGGCAGAAACTATGGCTACACCTTC. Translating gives CASSGRNYGYTF.

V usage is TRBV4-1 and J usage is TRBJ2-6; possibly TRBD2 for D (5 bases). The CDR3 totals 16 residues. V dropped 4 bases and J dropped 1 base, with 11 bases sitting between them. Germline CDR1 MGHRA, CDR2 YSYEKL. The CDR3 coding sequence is TGCGCCAGCAGCCTGAGGGCCTTTTCTGGGGCCAACGTCCTGACTTTC. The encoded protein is CASSLRAFSGANVLTF.

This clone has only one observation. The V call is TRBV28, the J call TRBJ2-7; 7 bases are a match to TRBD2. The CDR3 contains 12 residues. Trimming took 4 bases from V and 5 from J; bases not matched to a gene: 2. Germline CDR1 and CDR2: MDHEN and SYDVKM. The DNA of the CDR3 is TGTGCCAGCAGTTCGGGAGGCCACGAGCAGTACTTC. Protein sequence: CASSSGGHEQYF.

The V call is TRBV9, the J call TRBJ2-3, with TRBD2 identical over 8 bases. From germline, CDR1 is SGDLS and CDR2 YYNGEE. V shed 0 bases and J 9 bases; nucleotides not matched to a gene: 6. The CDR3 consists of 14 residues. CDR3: CASSVGPAGDTQYF. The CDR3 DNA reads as TGTGCCAGCAGCGTAGGTCCAGCGGGAGACACGCAGTATTTT. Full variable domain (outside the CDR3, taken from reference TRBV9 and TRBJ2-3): DSGVTQTPKHLITATGQRVTLRCSPRSGDLSVYWYQQSLDQGLQFLIQYYNGEERAKGNILERFSAQQFPDLHSELNLSSLELGDSALYFCASSVGPAGDTQYFGPGTRLTVL.

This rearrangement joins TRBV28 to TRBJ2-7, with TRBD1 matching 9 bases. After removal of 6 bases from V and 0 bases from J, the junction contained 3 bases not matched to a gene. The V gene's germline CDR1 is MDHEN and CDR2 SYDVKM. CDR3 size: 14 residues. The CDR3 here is CASSDRGYSYEQYF. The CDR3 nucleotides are TGTGCCAGCAGCGACAGGGGGTACTCCTACGAGCAGTACTTC. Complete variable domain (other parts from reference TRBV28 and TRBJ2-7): DVKVTQSSRYLVKRTGEKVFLECVQDMDHENMFWYRQDPGLGLRLIYFSYDVKMKEKGDIPEGYSVSREKKERFSLILESASTNQTSMYLCASSDRGYSYEQYFGPGTRLTVT.

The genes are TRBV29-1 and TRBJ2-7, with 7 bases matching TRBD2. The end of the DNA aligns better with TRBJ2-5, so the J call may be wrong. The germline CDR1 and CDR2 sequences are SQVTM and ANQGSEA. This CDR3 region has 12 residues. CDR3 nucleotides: TGCAGCGTTTGGGGAGGGGACGAGACCCAGTACTTC. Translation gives CSVWGGDETQYF.

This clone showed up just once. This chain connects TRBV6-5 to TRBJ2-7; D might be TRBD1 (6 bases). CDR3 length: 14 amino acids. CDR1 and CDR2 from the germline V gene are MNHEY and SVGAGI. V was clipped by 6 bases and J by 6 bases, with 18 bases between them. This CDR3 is CASSLNRGSGEQYF. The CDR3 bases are TGTGCCAGCAGCCTGAATAGGGGGTCCGGCGAGCAGTACTTC.

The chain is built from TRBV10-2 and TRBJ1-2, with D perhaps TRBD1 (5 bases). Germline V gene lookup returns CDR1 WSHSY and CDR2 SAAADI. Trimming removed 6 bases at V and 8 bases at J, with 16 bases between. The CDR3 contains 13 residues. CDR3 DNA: TGCGCCAGCAGCCAGGCTAGGGGAGAAGGCTACACCTTC. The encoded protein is CASSQARGEGYTF.